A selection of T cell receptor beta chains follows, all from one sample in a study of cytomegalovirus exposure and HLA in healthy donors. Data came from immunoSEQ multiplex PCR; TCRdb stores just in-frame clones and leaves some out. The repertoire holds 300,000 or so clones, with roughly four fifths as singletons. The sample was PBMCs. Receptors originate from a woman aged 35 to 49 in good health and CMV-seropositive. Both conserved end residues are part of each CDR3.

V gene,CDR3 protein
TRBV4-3,CASSKRHQNSYEQYF
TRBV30,CAWSETQQGAKEAFF
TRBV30,CAWSVPGLAGKQYF
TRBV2,CASSERETVNYGYTF
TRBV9,CASSVEGTSGIRQGTDTQYF
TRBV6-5,CASSATGGVNSPLHF
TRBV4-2,CASSQDPRGGRFYEQYF
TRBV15,CATSRVSGGLQETQYF
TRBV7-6,CASSPTDSLLGTGELFF
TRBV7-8,CASSYNRAIGRGYTF
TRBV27,CASSPGYEQYF
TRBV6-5,CASGIGQGVAEQYF
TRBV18,CASSPTKVPHAEAFF
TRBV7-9,CASSLAGGGASYGYTF
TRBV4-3,CASSVGQIPTDTQYF
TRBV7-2,CASSLREADTQYF
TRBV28,CASRPDREKGEAFF
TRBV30,CAWKSRDSYGYTF
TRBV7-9,CASSLVRGSTDTQYF
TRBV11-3,CASSSLLLAGYNEQFF
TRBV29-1,CSVERREGLISEQYF
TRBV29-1,CSVAVGVYGYTF
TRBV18,CASSAYRGGGTEAFF
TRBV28,CATRPLAGVYNEQFF
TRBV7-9,CASSYRRNTEAFF
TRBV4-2,CASSQDTSGNFYEQYF
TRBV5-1,CASSLAMTSDGYEQYF